The sample holds a few counts of the clone carrying this T cell receptor (beta chain). The sample comes from a study of blood T cell repertoires in COVID-19. Living in about 25 US areas, the participants were between roughly 18 and 89 years of age. Each participant's cohort was designated according to participant-reported clinical history. Donors in Cohort 3 who had recovered were those with two negative PCRs, healthcare professional clearance, or resolution of their symptoms. In the authors' workflow: Reference gene primers were amplified, and this amplification served to estimate nucleated cell counts. The data were produced by immunoSEQ multiplex PCR, yet TCRdb's version contains in-frame clones alone and is incomplete. V and J calls plus clone size are reproduced from that table; the DNA served to infer D and trimming. The sample lists 180,000 or so clones, around 80% occurring once. The CDR3 contains 16 residues. Germline V gene lookup returns CDR1 SEHNR and CDR2 FQNEAQ (reference sequence). V lost 5 bases and J 5 bases, leaving 19 bases between the germline ends.

This sequence originates from a woman between 55 and 75 years old who had recovered from COVID-19. Sequenced: PBMCs or T cells enriched from blood (not recorded which). The chain employs TRBV7-9 and TRBJ2-1; D is possibly TRBD1 (6 bases). The CDR3 coding sequence is TGTGCCAGCAGCCCAAGGGGGACCACAGAGAACAATGAGCAGTTCTTC. Translation: CASSPRGTTENNEQFF.